The 2 T cell receptor beta chains listed next were all sequenced from one sample in a study of blood T cell repertoires in COVID-19. This table comes from immunoSEQ multiplex PCR, and its TCRdb copy is limited to in-frame clones, with some not included. The sample contains about 490,000 clones, approximately 85% of which appear only once. Sample: peripheral blood. The source of these receptors is a human donor in a cohort sampled during active COVID-19.

This clone was seen a few times. The chain links TRBV18 to TRBJ2-7; TRBD2 matches at 8 bases. V lost 3 bases and J lost 3; bases outside the gene matches: 7. The CDR3 covers 15 residues. CDR1 KGHSH and CDR2 LQKENI come from the germline V gene. The CDR3 DNA follows: TGTGCCAGCTCACCGCCCCCTAGCGGGCGCTACGAGCAGTACTTC. This codes for CASSPPPSGRYEQYF. Full variable domain (rest looked up from reference TRBV18 and TRBJ2-7): NAGVMQNPRHLVRRRGQEARLRCSPMKGHSHVYWYRQLPEEGLKFMVYLQKENIIDESGMPKERFSAEFPKEGPSILRIQQVVRGDSAAYFCASSPPPSGRYEQYFGPGTRLTVT.

This clone was recorded once. The chain links TRBV7-3 to TRBJ2-5, with 15 bases aligning to TRBD2. Trimming removed 0 bases from V and 5 bases from J; junction bases left unmatched: 4. The CDR3 sequence is 17 residues long. CDR1 is SGHTA, CDR2 FQGTGA, per germline. CDR3 nucleotides: TGTGCCAGCAGCTTAACGGGGACTAGCGGGAGGAAGGAGACCCAGTACTTC. Its translation: CASSLTGTSGRKETQYF. The entire variable domain, with the rest obtained from reference TRBV7-3 and TRBJ2-5, is as follows: GAGVSQTPSNKVTEKGKYVELRCDPISGHTALYWYRQSLGQGPEFLIYFQGTGAADDSGLPNDRFFAVRPEGSVSTLKIQRTERGDSAVYLCASSLTGTSGRKETQYFGPGTRLLVL.